Listed below are T cell receptor beta chains from one sample, sequenced in a study of blood T cell repertoires in COVID-19. Data came from immunoSEQ multiplex PCR; TCRdb stores just in-frame clones and leaves some out. The sample shows 130,000 or so clones, around 80% of them seen only once. The sequencing sample was made of peripheral blood. The receptors here all came from an older woman with acute or convalescent COVID-19. CDR3s include the opening cysteine and the closing phenylalanine or tryptophan. The D gene is left open where the match is weak. For some rows the clone size is stated as once, few or many, or as a class when expanded; others skip it.

V gene	J gene	clone size	D gene	CDR3 DNA	CDR3 protein
TRBV30	TRBJ2-2	once	TRBD2	TGTGCCTGGAGTGGACTAGCGGGGACCGGGGAGCTGTTTTTT	CAWSGLAGTGELFF
TRBV20-1	TRBJ1-5	.	TRBD1	TGCAGTGCTAGTTATCGCGGACAGGGGAACAGCAATCAGCCCCAGCATTTT	CSASYRGQGNSNQPQHF
TRBV24-1	TRBJ1-1	.	.	TGTGCCACCAGTGACTGGAGAAACACTGAAGCTTTCTTT	CATSDWRNTEAFF
TRBV5-1	TRBJ2-3	.	.	TGCGCCAGCAGTGGGAGGCGCACGCAGTATTTT	CASSGRRTQYF
TRBV6-5	TRBJ2-1	.	TRBD1	TGTGCCAGCAGCGAGGGACCGACAGGGTTGAATGAGCAGTTCTTC	CASSEGPTGLNEQFF
TRBV25-1	TRBJ1-3	.	.	TGTGCCAGCAGGGCACGCGGAAACACCATATATTTT	CASRARGNTIYF
TRBV27	TRBJ1-5	.	TRBD1	TGTGCCAGCAGCCTAGTGGGGACAGGGTGGGCCCAGCATTTT	CASSLVGTGWAQHF
TRBV20-1	TRBJ2-7	.	.	TGCAGTGCTATGAGCTATTACGAGCAGTACTTC	CSAMSYYEQYF
TRBV27	TRBJ1-2	.	.	TGTGCCAGCAATCCCCTTGGGGGGGTAGGGGGTTTTCGTGGCTACACCTTC	CASNPLGGVGGFRGYTF
TRBV25-1	TRBJ1-2	.	TRBD1	TGTGCCAGCAGTGGGGAAGGACAGGGAAGAAGCGGCTACACCTTC	CASSGEGQGRSGYTF
TRBV6-1	TRBJ2-1	.	.	TGTGCCAGCAGTGAATCCCCCGGACAGTTTGGGCAGTTCTTC	CASSESPGQFGQFF
TRBV27	TRBJ1-1	.	.	TGTGCCAGCAGCCACCGGACACAGGGTGAAGCTTTCTTT	CASSHRTQGEAFF
TRBV30	TRBJ1-4	.	.	TGTGCCTGGAGTGTACCCGGGGGACGTGAAAAACTGTTTTTT	CAWSVPGGREKLFF
TRBV5-1	TRBJ1-2	.	.	TGCGCCAGCAGCATAGACAGAAGCACATATGAGGGCTACACCTTC	CASSIDRSTYEGYTF
TRBV11-2	TRBJ2-1	.	TRBD2	TGTGCCAGCAGCCTAACATTTAGCGGGAGAACCTACAATGAGCAGTTCTTC	CASSLTFSGRTYNEQFF
TRBV9	TRBJ1-1	.	.	TGTGCCAGCAGCGCGTCCACAGGGACAGCTTTCTTT	CASSASTGTAFF
TRBV11-2	TRBJ1-1	.	.	TGTGCCAGCAGCTTTTTCGACAGGAACACTGAAGCTTTCTTT	CASSFFDRNTEAFF
TRBV5-1	TRBJ1-1	.	.	TGCGCCAGCAGCTTCAGTGGGGACTCTCTGGTTGAAGCTTTCTTT	CASSFSGDSLVEAFF
TRBV13	TRBJ1-1	.	.	TGTGCCAGCAGCCCAGGGATCAGGGTGAACACTGAAGCTTTCTTT	CASSPGIRVNTEAFF
TRBV6-5	TRBJ2-3	once	TRBD2	TGTGCCAGCAGTACCCTGGGACTAGCGAAAGATACGCAGTATTTT	CASSTLGLAKDTQYF
TRBV10-2	TRBJ2-7	.	TRBD1	TGCGCCAGCAGGGAGCCCGGGACAGGGTATCTCGAGCAGTACTTC	CASREPGTGYLEQYF
TRBV20-1	TRBJ1-3	once	.	TGCAGTGCTAGTAAAAGAGCCGGTCCGAGCTCTGGAAACACCATATATTTT	CSASKRAGPSSGNTIYF
TRBV6-6	TRBJ1-2	.	.	TGTGCCAGCAGTTCCCCAGGGGCCAACTATGGCTACACCTTC	CASSSPGANYGYTF
TRBV19	TRBJ1-5	.	TRBD1	TGTGCCAGCCAATGGGGGACAGGGGTTGAACAGCCCCAGCATTTT	CASQWGTGVEQPQHF
TRBV11-2	TRBJ1-3	once	.	TGTGCCAGCAGCCCAACAGCGGTGGCTGGAAACACCATATATTTT	CASSPTAVAGNTIYF
TRBV5-1	TRBJ2-1	.	.	TGCGCCAGCAGCTTGGAGGACATCACCTACAATGAGCAGTTCTTC	CASSLEDITYNEQFF
TRBV25-1	TRBJ1-2	.	.	TGTGCCAGCAGTGATGTGGCAGGGCTGCATGGCTACACCTTC	CASSDVAGLHGYTF
TRBV27	TRBJ1-3	.	.	TGTGCCAGCAGCAGGGACGGGAGCTCTGGAAACACCATATATTTT	CASSRDGSSGNTIYF
TRBV24-1	TRBJ1-1	.	.	TGTGCCACCAGTGATTCTGAGGGCAGAGGACGGACTGAAGCTTTCTTT	CATSDSEGRGRTEAFF
TRBV18	TRBJ2-5	.	TRBD1	TGTGCCAGCTCACCACGACAGGGGGAGACCCAGTACTTC	CASSPRQGETQYF
TRBV2	TRBJ1-6	.	TRBD1	TGTGCCAGCACCTCCGGGACAGGGATTTCACCCCTCCACTTT	CASTSGTGISPLHF
TRBV9	TRBJ1-2	.	.	TGTGCCAGCAGCTTAGAGTTAGCGGCCTATGGCTACACCTTC	CASSLELAAYGYTF
TRBV5-6	TRBJ1-1	.	.	TGTGCCAGCAGCCGGAGGCAGAACACTGAAGCTTTCTTT	CASSRRQNTEAFF
TRBV7-8	TRBJ2-3	.	TRBD2	TGTGCCAGCAGCTCGGGACTAGCGGGGGGGGCAGATACGCAGTATTTT	CASSSGLAGGADTQYF
TRBV10-1	TRBJ2-3	.	TRBD2	TGCGCCAGCAGTAGTGCGGGGGGGCGGACAGATACGCAGTATTTT	CASSSAGGRTDTQYF
TRBV12-5	TRBJ1-5	.	.	TGTGCTAGTGGTTTGGCCAGGTTGTGGGTACAGCCCCAGCATTTT	CASGLARLWVQPQHF